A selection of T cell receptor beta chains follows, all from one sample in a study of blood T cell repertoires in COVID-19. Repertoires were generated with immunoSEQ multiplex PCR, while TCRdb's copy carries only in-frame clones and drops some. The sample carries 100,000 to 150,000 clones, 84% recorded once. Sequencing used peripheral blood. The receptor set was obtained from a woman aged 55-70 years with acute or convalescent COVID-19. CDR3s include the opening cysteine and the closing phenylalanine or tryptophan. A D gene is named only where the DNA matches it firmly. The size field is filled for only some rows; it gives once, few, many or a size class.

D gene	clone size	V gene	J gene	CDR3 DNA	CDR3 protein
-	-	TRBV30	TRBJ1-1	TGTGCCTGGAGTGTACTCCTGAACACTGAAGCTTTCTTT	CAWSVLLNTEAFF
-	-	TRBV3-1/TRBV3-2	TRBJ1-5	TGTGCCAGCAGCCAGGGAGGGCAGCCCCAGCATTTT	CASSQGGQPQHF
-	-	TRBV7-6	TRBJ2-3	TGTGCCAGCAGCTTTAATACGTGGGAGCCTACCCCAGATACGCAGTATTTT	CASSFNTWEPTPDTQYF
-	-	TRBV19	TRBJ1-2	TGTGCCAGTACCCTGGACAGCCGTTATAACGGCTACACCTTC	CASTLDSRYNGYTF
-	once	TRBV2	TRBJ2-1	TGTGCCAGCAGCTTGCGACAGATCAATGAGCAGTTCTTC	CASSLRQINEQFF
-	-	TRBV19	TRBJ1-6	TGTGCCAGTAGTATCGGTCAGGGAAATTCACCCCTCCACTTT	CASSIGQGNSPLHF
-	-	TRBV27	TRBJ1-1	TGTGCCAGCAGTCCCTACGGGGTCCGGATTTCCTTGAACACTGAAGCTTTCTTT	CASSPYGVRISLNTEAFF
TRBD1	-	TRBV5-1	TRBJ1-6	TGCGCCAGCAAACAGGGGGCGAATCCTTCACGTTCACCCCTCCACTTT	CASKQGANPSRSPLHF
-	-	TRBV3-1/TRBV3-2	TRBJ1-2	TGTGCCAGCAGCCGGGACATCTGGGGCTACACCTTC	CASSRDIWGYTF
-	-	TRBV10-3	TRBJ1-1	TGTGCCATCAGTGAGTCGAGCAGGGAAGCTTTCTTT	CAISESSREAFF
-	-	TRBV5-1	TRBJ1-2	TGCGCCAGCAACCCAGGGATTCGTGGAGGCTACACCTTC	CASNPGIRGGYTF
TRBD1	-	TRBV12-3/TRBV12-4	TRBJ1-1	TGTGCCAGCAAGCTGACAGGGGGTACCGAAGCTTTCTTT	CASKLTGGTEAFF
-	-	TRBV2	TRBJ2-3	TGTGCCAGCATGAGGGATGTAGATACGCAGTATTTT	CASMRDVDTQYF
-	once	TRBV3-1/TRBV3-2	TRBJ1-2	TGTGCCAGCACCCTCAGTCAGGGAAACTATGGCTACACCTTC	CASTLSQGNYGYTF
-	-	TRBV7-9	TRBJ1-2	TGTGCCAGCAGCTTAGTAAGGGGGACACCTGGGAGTAACTATGGCTACACCTTC	CASSLVRGTPGSNYGYTF
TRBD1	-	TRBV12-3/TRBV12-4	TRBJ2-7	TGTGCCAGCTCAAGGACAGGGCTTTCACAGCAGTACTTC	CASSRTGLSQQYF
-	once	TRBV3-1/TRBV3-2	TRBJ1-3	TGTGCCAGCAGCTACTCCCCCCTGTGGAACACCATATATTTT	CASSYSPLWNTIYF
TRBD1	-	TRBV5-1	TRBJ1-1	TGCGCCAGCACCAACAGGGGGACGAACACTGAAGCTTTCTTT	CASTNRGTNTEAFF
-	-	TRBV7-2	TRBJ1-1	TGTGCCAGCAGCCTCGGGACAACCAACACTGAAGCTTTCTTT	CASSLGTTNTEAFF
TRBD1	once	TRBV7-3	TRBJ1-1	TGTGCCAGCAGCCTGGGACAGGGCGCAGAAGGAGCTTTCTTT	CASSLGQGAEGAFF
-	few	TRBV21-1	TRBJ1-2	TGTGCCAGCAGCAAACAGGGATGCCACAAGAAGGGCTATGGCTACACCTTC	CASSKQGCHKKGYGYTF
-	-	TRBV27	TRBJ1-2	TGTGCCAGCAGTTTAGGGGGGGGGAACTATGGCTACACCTTC	CASSLGGGNYGYTF
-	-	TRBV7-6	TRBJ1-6	TGTGCCAGCAGCTTAGCGCGGGCAACGGGTACCCTCCACTTT	CASSLARATGTLHF
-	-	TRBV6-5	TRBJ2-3	TGTGCCAGCAGTTCAGGGTCTGTGGGGACAGATACGCAGTATTTT	CASSSGSVGTDTQYF
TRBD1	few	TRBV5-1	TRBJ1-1	TGCGCCAGCAGGCGGGGGGACAGCAATGAAGCTTTCTTT	CASRRGDSNEAFF
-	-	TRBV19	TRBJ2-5	TGTGCCAGTAGTCAAGGTCTTGGGCAGAACCAAGAGACCCAGTACTTC	CASSQGLGQNQETQYF
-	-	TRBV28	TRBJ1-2	TGTGCCACCCCTGGCCCCACCTATGGCTACACCTTC	CATPGPTYGYTF
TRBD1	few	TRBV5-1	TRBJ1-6	TGCGCCAGCAGCTTGTCTCGACAGGGGTATTCACCCCTCCACTTT	CASSLSRQGYSPLHF
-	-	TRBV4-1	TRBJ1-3	TGCGCCAGCAGCCAAGACGGGGGCTCTGGAAACACCATATATTTT	CASSQDGGSGNTIYF